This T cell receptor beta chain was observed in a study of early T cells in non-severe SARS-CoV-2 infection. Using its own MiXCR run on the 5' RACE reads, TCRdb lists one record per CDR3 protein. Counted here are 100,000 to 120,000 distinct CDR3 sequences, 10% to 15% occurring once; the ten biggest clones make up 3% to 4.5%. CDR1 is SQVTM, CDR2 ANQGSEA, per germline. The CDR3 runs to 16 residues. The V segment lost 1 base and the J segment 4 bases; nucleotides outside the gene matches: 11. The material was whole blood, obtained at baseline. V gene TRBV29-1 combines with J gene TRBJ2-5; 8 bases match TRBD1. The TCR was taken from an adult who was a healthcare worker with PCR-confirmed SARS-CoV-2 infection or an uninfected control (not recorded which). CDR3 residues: CSVEGGTGIPIETQYF. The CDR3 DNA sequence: TGCAGCGTTGAAGGCGGGACAGGTATCCCAATAGAGACCCAGTACTTC.